This T cell receptor (beta chain) was recovered during a study of T cell repertoires in cytomegalovirus infection. Study summary: Public TCR beta signatures marked donors with CMV infection and the matching HLA.

TCRdb re-called the reads with MiXCR, one entry per CDR3 protein. This table has roughly 730,000 distinct CDR3 sequences, about 30% appearing once. The CDR3 runs to 15 residues. V trimming: 4 bases; J trimming: 10 bases; junction bases outside the gene matches: 11. The germline CDR1 and CDR2 sequences are SGHVS and FNYEAQ. With regard to this clonotype: Its antigen is undetermined.

Study results and caveats: Summed frequency of shared TCR beta families picked out CMV carriers who also had the relevant HLA.

V and J are TRBV7-6 and TRBJ2-1; 9 bases fit TRBD2. The sample in question was cultured PBMCs, obtained from culture after CMV antigen stimulation. This sequence was found in a human donor in good health (CMV status not recorded). Some clones in this sample may be carry-over from other donors' samples. For the CDR3, the DNA is TGTGCCAGCAGCTGGACAGGACTAGCGAGCAGCGAGCAGTTCTTC. It codes for CASSWTGLASSEQFF.